Listed here are 3 T cell receptor beta chains from one sample, sequenced in a study of cytomegalovirus exposure and HLA in healthy donors. Clones were read by immunoSEQ multiplex PCR, and TCRdb kept only the in-frame ones, dropping some. Of 120,000 or so clones in the sample, 86% were seen once. Sequencing input: PBMCs. The receptors here all came from a man aged 18 to 29 in good health and CMV-seronegative.

The chain combines TRBV29-1 with TRBJ1-2, with unresolved D. The CDR3 extends over 14 amino acids. V was clipped by 7 bases and J by 3 bases, with 18 bases between them. From germline, CDR1 is SQVTM and CDR2 ANQGSEA. CDR3 loop: CSAREGKADYGYTF. In nucleotides, the CDR3 is TGCAGCGCTAGAGAGGGCAAGGCAGACTATGGCTACACCTTC.

The chain links TRBV5-1 to TRBJ2-3; no reliable D call. Trimming stripped 4 bases from V and 2 bases from J, with 14 bases between. CDR1 is SGHRS, CDR2 YFSETQ, per germline. This CDR3 region has 15 residues. The CDR3 DNA sequence: TGCGCCAGCAGCCCCGACACCTTCCTCACAGATACGCAGTATTTT. This sequence encodes CASSPDTFLTDTQYF.

The V call is TRBV19, the J call TRBJ2-1; possible D gene TRBD2, 6 bases. The CDR3 covers 16 residues. Per germline, CDR1 LNHDA and CDR2 SQIVND (reference sequence). V was cut by 0 bases and J by 5 bases, with 14 bases left in between. The CDR3 DNA reads TGTGCCAGTAGTATAGATCGGGGGAAAGAGGACAATGAGCAGTTCTTC. Residues: CASSIDRGKEDNEQFF.